This T cell receptor beta chain was profiled in a study of early T cells in non-severe SARS-CoV-2 infection. Study-level information: From unsorted whole blood, bulk RNA was sequenced, and the chains remained unpaired. Study findings and constraints: VDJdb matching skewed toward anti-spike CD8 responses, missing private and CD4 specificities.

Unique molecular identifier tags were affixed to discrete cDNA molecules. Each CDR3 protein is one row after TCRdb ran MiXCR on the 5' RACE reads. Counted here are 51,000 or so distinct CDR3 sequences, 11% occurring once; the ten biggest clones make up over 10%. The CDR3 has 13 amino acids. Germline V gives CDR1 MNHNS, CDR2 SASEGT. V was shortened by 8 bases and J by 1 base, with 11 bases between the two germline ends. This clonotype has a count of ten or more. Antigen specificity is unknown. This TCR was sampled from an adult who was a healthcare worker with PCR-confirmed SARS-CoV-2 infection or an uninfected control (not recorded which). The sample was whole blood. The chain joins TRBV6-1 to TRBJ1-1, with a possible D match to TRBD1 (5 bases). The CDR3 sequence: CASQSGPNTEAFF. The CDR3 region has the DNA TGTGCCAGCCAATCGGGGCCGAACACTGAAGCTTTCTTT.